This T cell receptor beta chain was profiled in a study of cytomegalovirus exposure and HLA in healthy donors. In the study overall: Early released data comprised 80 million or so unique TCRs from HLA-typed donors. Study-wide findings and caveats: In a later analysis, a genetic analysis reported fewer productive-TCR N-insertions in an Asian-associated ancestry cluster than the cohort average.

With 60 Vbeta and 13 Jbeta primers, the PCR was carried out. Profiling relied on immunoSEQ multiplex PCR, and the TCRdb table lists in-frame clones only, not all of them. The repertoire holds roughly 92,000 clones, with around 81% as singletons. This clone was detected only once. Its antigen is still unknown. Sequencing used PBMCs. The sequence came from a woman in her seventies in good health and CMV-seropositive.

The CDR3 loop reads CASSQVRPAVHNEQFF. The CDR3 bases are TGCGCCAGCAGCCAAGTCCGCCCAGCGGTACACAATGAGCAGTTCTTC. This rearrangement joins TRBV4-1 to TRBJ2-1, with TRBD2 as a possible D gene (5 bases). The germline V gene has CDR1 MGHRA and CDR2 YSYEKL. The CDR3 sequence is 16 residues long. Trimming pared 1 base from V and 5 bases from J, leaving 15 bases between.